One and the same sample provided the 8 T cell receptor beta chains below, sequenced in a study of beta chain features in type 1 diabetes. As every portion of the isolated RNA was reverse transcribed, the sequencing read expressed TCRB transcripts. TCRdb's table, derived via immunoSEQ multiplex PCR, lists solely in-frame clones and lacks some. The sample yields approximately 470,000 clones, roughly 30% seen once. Sequencing used naive CD4+ T cells from blood. All receptors come from a man between 18 and 35 years old in good health.

This clone was picked up a small number of times. The J gene is TRBJ2-7, the V gene TRBV13, with 7 positions matching TRBD1. This CDR3 has 17 residues. Germline V CDR1 and CDR2: PRHDT, FYEKMQ (reference sequence). With V trimmed by 7 bases and J by 6 bases, 21 bases remained unmatched. CDR3 nucleotide sequence: TGTGCCAGCATCTCCCTCCTGGTGGTCGGCAGGGGGATCGAGCAGTACTTC. Protein product: CASISLLVVGRGIEQYF. The full variable domain, rest sourced from reference TRBV13 and TRBJ2-7, is AAGVIQSPRHLIKEKRETATLKCYPIPRHDTVYWYQQGPGQDPQFLISFYEKMQSDKGSIPDRFSAQQFSDYHSELNMSSLELGDSALYFCASISLLVVGRGIEQYFGPGTRLTVT.

This clone appeared once. Other DNA sequences within the sample encode an identical CDR3. The rearrangement uses TRBV2 and TRBJ2-1; D perhaps matches TRBD1 (5 bases). Trimming cost V 4 bases and J 3 bases, with 7 bases left between them. Germline V gene lookup returns CDR1 SNHLY and CDR2 FYNNEI. The CDR3 contains 13 residues. In DNA form, the CDR3 reads TGTGCCAGCAGTGGCCAGGGCTACAATGAGCAGTTCTTC. It is translated as CASSGQGYNEQFF.

The sample holds a few counts of this clone. This chain links TRBV25-1 with TRBJ1-4; D is uncertain. CDR1 is MGHDK and CDR2 is SYGVNS in the germline V gene. The V and J ends lost 3 bases and 1 base respectively, with 6 bases between them. The CDR3 runs 14 residues. CDR3 sequence: CASSEAVTNEKLFF. For the CDR3, the DNA is TGTGCCAGCAGTGAGGCAGTAACTAATGAAAAACTGTTTTTT.

This clone was picked up a small number of times. The chain joins TRBV5-1 to TRBJ2-5; 7 nucleotides line up with TRBD1. Germline loops: CDR1 SGHRS, CDR2 YFSETQ. Germline trimming cut 1 base from V and 1 base from J; bases unmatched to any gene: 4. This CDR3 is 15 amino acids long. CDR3 DNA: TGCGCCAGCAGCTTGCAGGGGACAGCCCAAGAGACCCAGTACTTC. Residues: CASSLQGTAQETQYF.

The gene calls are TRBV7-9 and TRBJ1-2; D is unclear. Germline V gives CDR1 SEHNR, CDR2 FQNEAQ (reference sequence). The CDR3 extends over 14 amino acids. V was shortened by 5 bases and J by 2 bases, with 12 bases between the two germline ends. The CDR3 nucleotides are TGTGCCAGCAGCCGCGGCCAGGAGAACTATGGCTACACCTTC. Protein product: CASSRGQENYGYTF.

This rearrangement joins TRBV10-3 to TRBJ2-1, with 9 positions matching TRBD2. The trim removed 6 bases at V and 7 bases at J, leaving 13 bases unmatched. Germline assignment: CDR1 ENHRY and CDR2 SYGVKD. CDR3 length: 16 amino acids. CDR3 sequence reads: CAISPPPAGGPNEQFF. CDR3 DNA sequence: TGTGCCATCAGCCCCCCCCCGGCGGGAGGGCCGAATGAGCAGTTCTTC.

The rearrangement uses TRBV30 and TRBJ2-1; 8 nucleotides agree with TRBD1. The ends lost 1 base at V and 12 bases at J; junction bases unmatched: 5. CDR1 and CDR2 from the germline V gene are GTSNPN and SVGIG (reference sequence). The CDR3 has 12 residues. In nucleotides, the CDR3 is TGTGCCTGGAGTGGGGGGACAGGACCGCAGTTCTTC. Translating gives CAWSGGTGPQFF.

The chain uses TRBV7-2 and TRBJ2-4; D tentatively reads TRBD1 or TRBD2 (5 bases each). The CDR3 is made up of 15 amino acids. CDR1 is SGHTA, CDR2 FQGNSA, per germline. V lost 1 base and J 1 base, leaving 8 bases between the germline ends. The chain's CDR3 is CASSLGWGAKNIQYF. The CDR3 nucleotides are TGTGCCAGCAGCTTAGGATGGGGGGCCAAAAACATTCAGTACTTC.